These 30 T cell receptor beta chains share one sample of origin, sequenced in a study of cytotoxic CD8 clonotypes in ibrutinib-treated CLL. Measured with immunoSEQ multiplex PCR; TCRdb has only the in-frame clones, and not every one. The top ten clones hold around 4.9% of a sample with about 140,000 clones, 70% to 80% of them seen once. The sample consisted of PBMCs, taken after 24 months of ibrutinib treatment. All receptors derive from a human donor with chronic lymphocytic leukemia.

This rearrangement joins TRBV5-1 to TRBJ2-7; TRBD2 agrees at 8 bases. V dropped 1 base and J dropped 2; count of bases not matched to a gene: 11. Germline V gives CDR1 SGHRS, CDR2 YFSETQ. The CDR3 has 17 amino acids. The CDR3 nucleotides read TGCGCCAGCAGCTTGCAGGCTAGCGGGCATTTTACCTACGAGCAGTACTTC. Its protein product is CASSLQASGHFTYEQYF. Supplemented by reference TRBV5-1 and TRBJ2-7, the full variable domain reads KAGVTQTPRYLIKTRGQQVTLSCSPISGHRSVSWYQQTPGQGLQFLFEYFSETQRNKGNFPGRFSGRQFSNSRSEMNVSTLELGDSALYLCASSLQASGHFTYEQYFGPGTRLTVT.

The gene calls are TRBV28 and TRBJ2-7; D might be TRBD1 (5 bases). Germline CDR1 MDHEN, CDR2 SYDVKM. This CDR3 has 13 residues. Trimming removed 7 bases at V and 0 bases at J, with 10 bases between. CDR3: CASKDTTSYEQYF. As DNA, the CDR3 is TGTGCCAGCAAGGACACGACCTCCTACGAGCAGTACTTC.

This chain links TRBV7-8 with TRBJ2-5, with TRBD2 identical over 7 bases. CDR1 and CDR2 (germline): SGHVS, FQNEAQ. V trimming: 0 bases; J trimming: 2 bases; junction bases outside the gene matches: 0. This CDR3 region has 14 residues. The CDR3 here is CASSLAGGQETQYF. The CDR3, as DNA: TGTGCCAGCAGCTTAGCGGGGGGGCAAGAGACCCAGTACTTC.

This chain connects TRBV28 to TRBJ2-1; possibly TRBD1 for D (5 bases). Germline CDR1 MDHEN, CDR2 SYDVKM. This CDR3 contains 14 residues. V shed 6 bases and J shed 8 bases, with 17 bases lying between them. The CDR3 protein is CASSLRGRADEQFF. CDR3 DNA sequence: TGTGCCAGCAGCCTAAGGGGCAGGGCCGATGAGCAGTTCTTC.

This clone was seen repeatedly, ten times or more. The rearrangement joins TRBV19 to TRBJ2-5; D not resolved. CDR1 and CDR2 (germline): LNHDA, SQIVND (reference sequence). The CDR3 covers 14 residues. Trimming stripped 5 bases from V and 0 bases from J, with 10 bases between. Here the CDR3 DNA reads TGTGCCAGTAGTGTTGCCCCCTACCAAGAGACCCAGTACTTC. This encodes CASSVAPYQETQYF. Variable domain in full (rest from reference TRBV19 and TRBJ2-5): DGGITQSPKYLFRKEGQNVTLSCEQNLNHDAMYWYRQDPGQGLRLIYYSQIVNDFQKGDIAEGYSVSREKKESFPLTVTSAQKNPTAFYLCASSVAPYQETQYFGPGTRLLVL.

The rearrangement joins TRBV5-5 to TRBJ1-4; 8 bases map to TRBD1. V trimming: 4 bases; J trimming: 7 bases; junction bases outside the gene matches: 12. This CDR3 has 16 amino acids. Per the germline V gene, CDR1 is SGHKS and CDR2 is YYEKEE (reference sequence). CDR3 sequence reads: CASSPSPGGAGEKLFF. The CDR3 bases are TGTGCCAGCAGCCCGTCACCAGGGGGCGCGGGTGAAAAACTGTTTTTT.

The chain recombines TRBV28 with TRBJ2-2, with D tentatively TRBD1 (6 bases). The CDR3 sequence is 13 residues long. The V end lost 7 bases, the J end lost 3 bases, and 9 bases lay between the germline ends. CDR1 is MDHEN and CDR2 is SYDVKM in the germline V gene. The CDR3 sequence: CASTEGDTGELFF. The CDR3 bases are TGTGCCAGCACCGAGGGGGACACCGGGGAGCTGTTTTTT.

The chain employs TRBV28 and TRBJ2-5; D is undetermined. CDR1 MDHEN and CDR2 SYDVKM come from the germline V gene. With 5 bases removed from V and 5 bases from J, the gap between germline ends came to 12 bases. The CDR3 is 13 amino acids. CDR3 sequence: CASSPPMRETQYF. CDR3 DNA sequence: TGTGCCAGCAGTCCCCCTATGAGGGAGACCCAGTACTTC.

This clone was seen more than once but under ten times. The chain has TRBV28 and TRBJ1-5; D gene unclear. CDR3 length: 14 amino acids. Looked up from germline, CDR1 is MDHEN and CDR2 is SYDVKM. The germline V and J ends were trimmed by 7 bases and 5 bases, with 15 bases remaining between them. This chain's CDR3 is CASTLGGSYQPQHF. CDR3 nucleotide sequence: TGTGCCAGCACCCTGGGTGGCAGCTATCAGCCCCAGCATTTT.

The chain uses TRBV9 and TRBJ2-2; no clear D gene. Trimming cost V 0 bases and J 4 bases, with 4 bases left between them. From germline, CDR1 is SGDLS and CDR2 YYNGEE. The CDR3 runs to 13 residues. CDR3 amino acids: CASSVDVTGELFF. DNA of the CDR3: TGTGCCAGCAGCGTAGACGTCACCGGGGAGCTGTTTTTT.

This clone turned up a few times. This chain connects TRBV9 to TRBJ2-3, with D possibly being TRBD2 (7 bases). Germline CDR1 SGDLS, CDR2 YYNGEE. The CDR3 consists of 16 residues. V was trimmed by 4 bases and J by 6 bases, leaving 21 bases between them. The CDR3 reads CASSPRGGYWGDTQYF. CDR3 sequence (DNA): TGTGCCAGCAGCCCGAGGGGGGGCTACTGGGGGGATACGCAGTATTTT.

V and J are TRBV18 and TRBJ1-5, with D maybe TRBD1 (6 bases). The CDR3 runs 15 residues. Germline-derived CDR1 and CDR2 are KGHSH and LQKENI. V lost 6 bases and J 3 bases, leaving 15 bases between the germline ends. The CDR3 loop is CASSPGTPLNQPQHF. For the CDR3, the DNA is TGTGCCAGCTCTCCCGGGACACCGCTCAATCAGCCCCAGCATTTT.

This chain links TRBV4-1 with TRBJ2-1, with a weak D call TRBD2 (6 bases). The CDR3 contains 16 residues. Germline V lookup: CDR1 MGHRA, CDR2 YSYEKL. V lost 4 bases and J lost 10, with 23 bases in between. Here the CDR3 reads CASSPGGVISVGEQFF. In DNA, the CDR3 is TGCGCCAGCAGCCCCGGGGGAGTGATTTCAGTGGGGGAGCAGTTCTTC.

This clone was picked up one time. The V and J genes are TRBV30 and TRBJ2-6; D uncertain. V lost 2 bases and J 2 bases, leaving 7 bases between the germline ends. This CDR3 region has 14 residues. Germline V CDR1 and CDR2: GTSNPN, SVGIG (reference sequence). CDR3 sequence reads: CAWSPGPGANVLTF. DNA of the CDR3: TGTGCCTGGAGTCCCGGCCCTGGGGCCAACGTCCTGACTTTC.

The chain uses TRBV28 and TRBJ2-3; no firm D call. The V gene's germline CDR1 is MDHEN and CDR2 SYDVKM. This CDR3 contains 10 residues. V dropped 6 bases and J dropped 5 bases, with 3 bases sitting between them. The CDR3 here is CASRGDTQYF. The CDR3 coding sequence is TGTGCCAGCAGGGGAGATACGCAGTATTTT.

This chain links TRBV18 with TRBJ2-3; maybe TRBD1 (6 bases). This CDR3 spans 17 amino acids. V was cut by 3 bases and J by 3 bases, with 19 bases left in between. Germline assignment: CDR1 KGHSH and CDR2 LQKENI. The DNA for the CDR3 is TGTGCCAGCTCACCCCCCCCGGGACAAAAAACAACAGATACGCAGTATTTT. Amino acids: CASSPPPGQKTTDTQYF.

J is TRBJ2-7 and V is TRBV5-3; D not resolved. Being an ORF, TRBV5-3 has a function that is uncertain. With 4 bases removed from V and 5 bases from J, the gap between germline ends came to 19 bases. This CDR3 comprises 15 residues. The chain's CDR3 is CARSPRGSPCHEQYF. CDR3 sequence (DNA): TGTGCCAGAAGCCCCCGAGGTTCCCCTTGCCACGAGCAGTACTTC.

The CDR3 coding sequence is TGTGCCAGCAGCTTAGGGGGGGCCGGAAATTTCTATGGCTACACCTTC. Residues: CASSLGGAGNFYGYTF. This chain connects TRBV7-2 to TRBJ1-2, with D maybe TRBD1 (6 bases). V lost 1 base and J 4 bases, leaving 16 bases between the germline ends. This CDR3 has 16 residues. CDR1 is SGHTA, CDR2 FQGNSA, per germline.

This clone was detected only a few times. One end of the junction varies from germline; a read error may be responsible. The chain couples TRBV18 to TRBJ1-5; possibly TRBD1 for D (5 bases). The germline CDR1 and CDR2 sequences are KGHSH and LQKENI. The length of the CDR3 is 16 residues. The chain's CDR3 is CASSPPPRGWAQPQHF. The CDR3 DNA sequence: TGTGCCAGCTCTCCACCCCCGAGGGGTTGGGCTCAGCCCCAGCATTTT.

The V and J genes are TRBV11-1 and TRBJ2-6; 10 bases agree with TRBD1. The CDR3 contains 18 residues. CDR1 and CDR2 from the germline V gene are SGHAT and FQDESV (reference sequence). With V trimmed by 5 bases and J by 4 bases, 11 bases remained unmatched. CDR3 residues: CASSPTGGGLRGANVLTF. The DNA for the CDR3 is TGTGCCAGCAGCCCGACAGGGGGCGGCCTGAGGGGGGCCAACGTCCTGACTTTC.

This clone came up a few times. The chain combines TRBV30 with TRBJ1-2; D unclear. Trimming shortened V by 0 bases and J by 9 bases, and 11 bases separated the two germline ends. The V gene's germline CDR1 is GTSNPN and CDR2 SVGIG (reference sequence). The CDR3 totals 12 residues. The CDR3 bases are TGTGCCTGGAGTGTCGGCGGCAGAAGCTACACCTTC. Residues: CAWSVGGRSYTF.

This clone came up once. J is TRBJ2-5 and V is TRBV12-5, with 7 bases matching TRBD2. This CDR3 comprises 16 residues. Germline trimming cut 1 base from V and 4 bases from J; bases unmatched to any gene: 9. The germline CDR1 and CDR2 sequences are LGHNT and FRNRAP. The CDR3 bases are TGTGCTAGTGGTTTGGGGGCTAGCGGCGCAGGAGAGACCCAGTACTTC. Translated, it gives CASGLGASGAGETQYF. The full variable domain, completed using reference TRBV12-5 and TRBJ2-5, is DARVTQTPRHKVTEMGQEVTMRCQPILGHNTVFWYRQTMMQGLELLAYFRNRAPLDDSGMPKDRFSAEMPDATLATLKIQPSEPRDSAVYFCASGLGASGAGETQYFGPGTRLLVL.

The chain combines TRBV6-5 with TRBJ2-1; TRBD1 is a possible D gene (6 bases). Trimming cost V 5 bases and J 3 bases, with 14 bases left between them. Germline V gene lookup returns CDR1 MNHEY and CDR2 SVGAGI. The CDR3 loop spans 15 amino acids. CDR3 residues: CASSLSGGYYNEQFF. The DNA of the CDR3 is TGTGCCAGCAGTCTCTCTGGGGGCTACTACAATGAGCAGTTCTTC.

The CDR3 sequence: CASSLAPRGRGGETQYF. CDR3 bases: TGCGCCAGCAGCTTGGCCCCCCGGGGCCGGGGGGGAGAGACCCAGTACTTC. The rearrangement links TRBV5-1 to TRBJ2-5; TRBD2 matches 8 bases. Germline assignment: CDR1 SGHRS and CDR2 YFSETQ. The CDR3 has 17 amino acids. J gave up 4 bases and V 0 bases, and 11 bases lay outside the gene matches.

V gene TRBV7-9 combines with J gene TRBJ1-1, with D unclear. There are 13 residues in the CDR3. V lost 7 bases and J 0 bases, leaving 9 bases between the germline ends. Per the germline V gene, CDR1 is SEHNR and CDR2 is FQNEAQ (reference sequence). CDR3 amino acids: CASTLQMNTEAFF. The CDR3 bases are TGTGCCAGCACCCTACAGATGAACACTGAAGCTTTCTTT.

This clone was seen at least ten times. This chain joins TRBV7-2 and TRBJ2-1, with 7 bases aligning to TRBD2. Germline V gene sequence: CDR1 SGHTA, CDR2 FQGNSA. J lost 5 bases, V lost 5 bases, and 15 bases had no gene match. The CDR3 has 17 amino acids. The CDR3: CASSAGRGRGAHNEQFF. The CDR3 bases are TGTGCCAGCAGCGCAGGGAGGGGAAGGGGAGCACACAATGAGCAGTTCTTC.

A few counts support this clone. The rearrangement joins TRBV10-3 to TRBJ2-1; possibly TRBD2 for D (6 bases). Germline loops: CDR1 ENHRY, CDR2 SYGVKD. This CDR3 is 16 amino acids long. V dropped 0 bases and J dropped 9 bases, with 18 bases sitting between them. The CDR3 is CAISESGGRREVEQFF. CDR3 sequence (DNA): TGTGCCATCAGTGAGTCGGGCGGCCGGAGGGAGGTTGAGCAGTTCTTC.

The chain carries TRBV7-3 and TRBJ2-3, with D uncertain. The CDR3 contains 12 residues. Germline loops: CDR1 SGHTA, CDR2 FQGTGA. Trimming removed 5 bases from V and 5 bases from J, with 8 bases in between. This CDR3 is CASSPTGDTQYF. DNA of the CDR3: TGTGCCAGCAGCCCGACGGGAGATACGCAGTATTTT.

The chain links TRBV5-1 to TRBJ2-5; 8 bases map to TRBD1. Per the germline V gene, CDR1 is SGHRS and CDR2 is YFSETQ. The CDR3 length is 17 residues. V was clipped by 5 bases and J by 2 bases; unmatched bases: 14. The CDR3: CASRLRPRTGQQETQYF. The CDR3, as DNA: TGCGCCAGCAGGCTACGGCCCCGGACAGGGCAACAAGAGACCCAGTACTTC. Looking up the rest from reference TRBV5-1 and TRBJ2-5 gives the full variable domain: KAGVTQTPRYLIKTRGQQVTLSCSPISGHRSVSWYQQTPGQGLQFLFEYFSETQRNKGNFPGRFSGRQFSNSRSEMNVSTLELGDSALYLCASRLRPRTGQQETQYFGPGTRLLVL.

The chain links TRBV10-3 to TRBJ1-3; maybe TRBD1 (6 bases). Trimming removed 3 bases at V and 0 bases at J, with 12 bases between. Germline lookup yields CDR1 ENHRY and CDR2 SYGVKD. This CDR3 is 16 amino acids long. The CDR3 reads CAISERGSSSGNTIYF. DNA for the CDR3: TGTGCCATCAGTGAAAGGGGGTCATCCTCTGGAAACACCATATATTTT.